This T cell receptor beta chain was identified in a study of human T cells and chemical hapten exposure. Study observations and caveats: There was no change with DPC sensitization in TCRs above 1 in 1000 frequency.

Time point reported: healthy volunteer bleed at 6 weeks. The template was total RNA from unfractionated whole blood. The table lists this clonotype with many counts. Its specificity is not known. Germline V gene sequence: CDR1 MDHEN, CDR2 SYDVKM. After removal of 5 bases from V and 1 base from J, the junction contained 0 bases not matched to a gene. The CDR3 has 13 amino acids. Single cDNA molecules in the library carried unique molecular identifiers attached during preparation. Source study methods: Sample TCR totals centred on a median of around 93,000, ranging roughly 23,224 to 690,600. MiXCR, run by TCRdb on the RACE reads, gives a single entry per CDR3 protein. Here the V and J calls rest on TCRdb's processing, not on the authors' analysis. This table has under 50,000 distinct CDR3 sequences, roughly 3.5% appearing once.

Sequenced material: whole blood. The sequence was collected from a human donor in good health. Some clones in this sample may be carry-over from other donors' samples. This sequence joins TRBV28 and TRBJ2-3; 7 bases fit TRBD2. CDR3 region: CASSAGGTDTQYF. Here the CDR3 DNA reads TGTGCCAGCAGTGCGGGAGGCACAGATACGCAGTATTTT. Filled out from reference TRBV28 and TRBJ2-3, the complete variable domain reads DVKVTQSSRYLVKRTGEKVFLECVQDMDHENMFWYRQDPGLGLRLIYFSYDVKMKEKGDIPEGYSVSREKKERFSLILESASTNQTSMYLCASSAGGTDTQYFGPGTRLTVL.